Listed here is a single T cell receptor beta chain. Participant age was about 18 to 95 years, and participants resided in around 24 US areas. The V and J ends lost 2 bases and 4 bases, in that order; junction bases with no gene match: 10. This CDR3 contains 17 residues. Germline V gene lookup returns CDR1 MNHEY and CDR2 SMNVEV (reference sequence). The data were taken from a study of blood T cell repertoires in COVID-19. In the study overall: Some COVID-19 samples were acute and others convalescent; all came from the United States, Italy and Spain. The cDNA or gDNA used as material had been derived from T cells, B-cell-depleted T cells, or PBMCs.

Assay: immunoSEQ multiplex PCR; the TCRdb copy retains only in-frame clones and omits some. In the table there are fewer than 400,000 clones, 80% to 90% of which are singletons. The chain couples TRBV27 to TRBJ2-7; 11 positions agree with TRBD2. Input material: PBMCs or T cells enriched from blood (not recorded which). The source is a woman between 50 and 59 years old who had recovered from COVID-19. CDR3 sequence: CASSLRGLAEIPYEQYF. CDR3 coding DNA: TGTGCCAGCAGTTTAAGGGGACTAGCGGAAATCCCATACGAGCAGTACTTC.